The 2 T cell receptor beta chains below were found in one sample sequenced in a study of T-cell reconstitution after alpha-beta-depleted transplantation in children. Molecular barcoding with unique molecular identifiers was used for the TCRbeta library. One entry per CDR3 protein results from TCRdb running MiXCR on the PCR reads. The repertoire holds around 680,000 distinct CDR3 sequences, around 17% seen once, with approximately 1% in the top ten. The sequencing here drew on PBMCs from the stem cell graft donor, taken from the stem cell graft. These receptors originate from a human donor who donated a stem cell graft to a child with acute myeloid leukemia.

The sample holds many counts of this clonotype. This CDR3 reads CAIRSGGTGELFF. The CDR3 DNA is TGTGCCATCAGATCAGGGGGAACCGGGGAGCTGTTTTTT. This chain connects TRBV10-3 to TRBJ2-2; TRBD1 aligns across 7 bases. This CDR3 has 13 amino acids. Per the germline V gene, CDR1 is ENHRY and CDR2 is SYGVKD. V shed 6 bases and J 5 bases; nucleotides not matched to a gene: 3.

The chain employs TRBV5-6 and TRBJ2-1; D tentatively reads TRBD1 or TRBD2 (6 bases each). Trimming removed 3 bases at V and 5 bases at J, with 18 bases between. The CDR3 consists of 16 residues. The germline gives CDR1 SGHDT, CDR2 YYEEEE. CDR3 nucleotides: TGTGCCAGCAGCTCAGACGGGGGCGGGGTAAACAATGAGCAGTTCTTC. Amino acids: CASSSDGGGVNNEQFF.